This T cell receptor beta chain stems from a study of spatial heterogeneity in lung cancer. Study information: Detection of beta-chain sequences consistently exceeded that of alpha-chain sequences. Each distinct TCR and UMI combination averaged more than ten appearances in raw reads.

Individual TCR cDNA molecules each bore their own unique molecular identifier. A single record per CDR3 protein comes from TCRdb applying MiXCR to the 5' RACE reads. The sample includes about 6,900 distinct CDR3 sequences, around 5.3% of them seen just once. From germline, CDR1 is MNHEY and CDR2 SMNVEV (reference sequence). This CDR3 contains 15 residues. V gave up 5 bases and J gave up 5 bases, with 15 bases separating them. Described time point: sample taken at primary tumor resection. Sequencing covered unsorted whole RNA taken from tumor, nontumor lung or frozen PBMC. The donors, about 78 patients with untreated early-stage non-small cell lung cancer, provided the samples. By proportion, this clonotype is medium-sized. This beta chain came through as a stray read in a library set up for alpha chains, and its size says little.

V and J are TRBV27 and TRBJ1-4, with D possibly being TRBD1 (5 bases). The sample here was normal lung tissue next to the tumor, taken at surgery. The receptor comes from a female donor with early-stage non-small cell lung cancer. The CDR3, as DNA: TGTGCCAGCAGTCCAGAGACAGTAAAAAATGAAAAACTGTTTTTT. Protein sequence: CASSPETVKNEKLFF.